This record looks at one TCR beta chain sequence and its context. Antigen unknown. This entry belongs to a study of T cell responses to AZD1222 COVID-19 vaccine. Generated by immunoSEQ multiplex PCR, the TCRdb table keeps only in-frame clones and is missing some. The sample has over 150,000 clones, about 88% seen once. From germline, CDR1 is ENHRY and CDR2 SYGVKD. The V and J ends lost 9 bases and 8 bases respectively, with 13 bases between them. CDR3 length: 12 amino acids. Points from the study as a whole: Reports say nearly half of spike-specific TCRs go after unmutated variant regions. Vaccination with two AZD1222 doses was followed by a rise in Spike-specific TCR breadth and depth. Only five to seven individuals given AZD1222 were seropositive at baseline.

Specimen: peripheral blood, collected on day 0 of AZD1222 vaccination. The origin of this receptor is an adult in good health. The V call is TRBV10-3, the J call TRBJ1-4; D uncertain. CDR3 sequence: CAMLGGVEKLFF. CDR3 DNA sequence: TGTGCCATGTTGGGTGGGGTGGAAAAACTGTTTTTT.